A single sample is the source of the 14 T cell receptor beta chains below, sequenced in a study of blood T cell repertoires in COVID-19. Measured with immunoSEQ multiplex PCR; TCRdb has only the in-frame clones, and not every one. Here the sample spans 150,000 to 200,000 clones, approximately 79% being singletons. Sequenced sample: peripheral blood. The receptors were sampled from a woman of 80 years or more with acute or convalescent COVID-19.

The sample holds one count of this clone. The chain links TRBV7-9 to TRBJ1-6; tentatively, D is TRBD1 (5 bases). CDR3 length equals 17 residues. V lost 7 bases and J 4 bases, leaving 20 bases between the germline ends. The V gene's germline CDR1 is SEHNR and CDR2 FQNEAQ (reference sequence). This chain's CDR3 is CASNHPTREGYNSPLHF. DNA for the CDR3: TGTGCCAGCAACCACCCAACGAGGGAGGGGTATAATTCACCCCTCCACTTT.

The chain joins TRBV29-1 to TRBJ2-6; no firm D call. This CDR3 comprises 14 residues. Germline V gene sequence: CDR1 SQVTM, CDR2 ANQGSEA. Deletions cut 6 bases from V and 0 bases from J, with 9 bases between. CDR3 residues: CSVANHSGANVLTF. The CDR3 DNA follows: TGCAGCGTCGCGAACCACTCTGGGGCCAACGTCCTGACTTTC.

The V and J genes are TRBV27 and TRBJ1-5; perhaps TRBD1 as D (5 bases). The CDR3 spans 13 residues. Germline V gene data show CDR1 as MNHEY and CDR2 as SMNVEV (reference sequence). The V end was cut by 6 bases, the J end by 3 bases, with 9 bases between. The CDR3 DNA sequence: TGTGCCAGCAGCCCAGGGTTCAATCAGCCCCAGCATTTT. It codes for CASSPGFNQPQHF.

Here the CDR3 DNA reads TGTGCCAGCAGCCGGGGACTAGCGGGAGGCAATGAGCAGTTCTTC. Protein: CASSRGLAGGNEQFF. The V call is TRBV5-4, the J call TRBJ2-1; 15 bases map to TRBD2. Germline CDR1 reads SGHNT; CDR2 reads YYREEE (reference sequence). This CDR3 has 15 amino acids. The V and J ends lost 4 bases and 6 bases, in that order; junction bases with no gene match: 2.

V is TRBV2 and J is TRBJ1-1; D call uncertain. This CDR3 region has 10 residues. Trimming cost V 0 bases and J 11 bases, with 4 bases left between them. In germline, CDR1 is SNHLY, CDR2 FYNNEI. The CDR3 protein is CASSEARAFF. CDR3 nucleotides: TGTGCCAGCAGTGAAGCGAGGGCTTTCTTT.

The chain joins TRBV5-8 to TRBJ2-3; 10 nucleotides line up with TRBD2. Germline CDR1 and CDR2: SGHTS and YDEGEE. This CDR3 is built from 17 residues. J lost 2 bases, V lost 0 bases, and 6 bases had no gene match. The CDR3 sequence: CASSLGGTSDLTDTQYF. The CDR3 region has the DNA TGTGCCAGCAGCTTGGGTGGGACTAGCGACCTCACAGATACGCAGTATTTT.

This rearrangement joins TRBV5-1 to TRBJ2-6; maybe TRBD2 (6 bases). This CDR3 comprises 18 residues. From germline, CDR1 is SGHRS and CDR2 YFSETQ. V was cut by 0 bases and J by 0 bases, with 13 bases left in between. The CDR3 reads CASSLAGGPSSGANVLTF. The DNA for the CDR3 is TGCGCCAGCAGCTTGGCCGGGGGTCCTTCCTCTGGGGCCAACGTCCTGACTTTC.

The genes are TRBV7-2 and TRBJ2-1, with D possibly being TRBD1 (6 bases). Germline V CDR1 and CDR2: SGHTA, FQGNSA. Trimming cost V 5 bases and J 8 bases, with 16 bases left between them. This CDR3 has 14 amino acids. The CDR3 nucleotides read TGTGCCAGCAGCCAGGGGCCCCCGTTCTATGAGCAGTTCTTC. Amino acids: CASSQGPPFYEQFF.

The gene calls are TRBV2 and TRBJ2-3; 9 nucleotides match TRBD1. The CDR3 consists of 15 residues. After removal of 5 bases from V and 2 bases from J, the junction contained 5 bases not matched to a gene. Germline CDR1 is SNHLY and CDR2 is FYNNEI. CDR3 DNA: TGTGCCAGCAGTTATGGGACAGGGCCCACAGATACGCAGTATTTT. Protein sequence: CASSYGTGPTDTQYF.

CDR3 DNA: TGTGCCAGCAATCTCTCTGGGGCCAACGTCCTGACTTTC. Amino acid sequence: CASNLSGANVLTF. The rearrangement joins TRBV28 to TRBJ2-6; D is uncertain. This CDR3 is built from 13 residues. The V end was cut by 7 bases, the J end by 0 bases, with 4 bases between. In germline, CDR1 is MDHEN, CDR2 SYDVKM.

Only a few counts were recorded for this clone. The chain employs TRBV30 and TRBJ2-3; TRBD2 matches 10 bases. Trimming at V came to 2 bases and at J to 2 bases, leaving 4 bases not matched to a gene. CDR3 length: 15 amino acids. Germline lookup yields CDR1 GTSNPN and CDR2 SVGIG (reference sequence). CDR3 residues: CAWSSTSGATDTQYF. The CDR3 DNA reads as TGTGCCTGGAGTTCAACTAGCGGGGCCACAGATACGCAGTATTTT.

This chain links TRBV18 with TRBJ1-1; D ambiguous. Trimming took 1 base from V and 1 from J, leaving 10 bases between them. Germline V gives CDR1 KGHSH, CDR2 LQKENI. CDR3 length equals 15 residues. CDR3 residues: CASSPRRAGNTEAFF. Here the CDR3 DNA reads TGTGCCAGCTCACCACGCCGGGCGGGGAACACTGAAGCTTTCTTT.

The gene calls are TRBV6-6 and TRBJ1-1; no clear D gene. Per the germline V gene, CDR1 is MNHNY and CDR2 is SVGAGI (reference sequence). CDR3 length: 12 residues. The V end lost 11 bases, the J end lost 3 bases, and 13 bases lay between the germline ends. CDR3 sequence reads: CAGKSGYTEAFF. In nucleotides, the CDR3 is TGTGCCGGGAAAAGCGGGTACACTGAAGCTTTCTTT.

The CDR3 spells CSVSGTEQYF. The DNA of the CDR3 is TGCAGCGTTTCCGGGACAGAGCAGTACTTC. This chain links TRBV29-1 with TRBJ2-7, with D possibly matching TRBD1 (6 bases). CDR1 is SQVTM, CDR2 ANQGSEA, per germline. CDR3 length equals 10 residues. Trimming pared 5 bases from V and 7 bases from J, leaving 9 bases between.